These 15 T cell receptor beta chains were all obtained from the same sample, sequenced in a study of CD8+CD57+ T cells in acquired aplastic anemia. The use of genomic DNA as template underpinned the TCR beta VDJ and CDR3 profiling. TCRdb re-called the reads with MiXCR, one entry per CDR3 protein. The table lists 400,000 to 450,000 distinct CDR3 sequences, about 70% of them singletons. The sample consisted of sorted CD4+, CD8+, or CD8+CD57+ T cells (not recorded which) from PBMCs. These receptors were taken from a human donor in good health, serving as a control.

The chain uses TRBV2 and TRBJ2-7, with 7 positions matching TRBD2. Germline lookup yields CDR1 SNHLY and CDR2 FYNNEI. The ends lost 9 bases at V and 9 bases at J; junction bases unmatched: 20. CDR3 length: 15 residues. This CDR3 reads CASNESGLGNNVQYF. In nucleotides, the CDR3 is TGTGCCAGTAACGAGTCTGGACTAGGCAACAACGTGCAGTACTTC.

This chain's CDR3 is CASKEGGPQEDQYF. The CDR3 bases are TGTGCCAGCAAAGAAGGGGGGCCCCAAGAGGACCAGTACTTC. V gene TRBV7-2 combines with J gene TRBJ2-7, with D possibly called TRBD1 or TRBD2 (6 bases each). The CDR3 runs 14 residues. V lost 7 bases to trimming and J lost 10 bases, with 23 bases between them. Germline V gives CDR1 SGHTA, CDR2 FQGNSA.

Points on this clonotype: One end of the junction is discordant with germline, which a read error may explain. The rearrangement joins TRBV10-3 to TRBJ2-7; 8 nucleotides line up with TRBD2. Germline values: CDR1 ENHRY, CDR2 SYGVKD. There are 14 residues in the CDR3. CDR3 sequence: CAISPGLGSSERYF. In nucleotides, the CDR3 is TGTGCCATCAGCCCGGGACTAGGTTCGTCCGAGCGGTACTTC.

Details on this clonotype: No conserved phenylalanine or tryptophan is present at the end of the CDR3, so a read error is the likely explanation. The chain is built from TRBV2 and TRBJ2-7; 9 bases fit TRBD2. Germline V gene lookup returns CDR1 SNHLY and CDR2 FYNNEI. V was pared by 6 bases and J by 2 bases, with 11 bases of the junction left unmatched. The CDR3 totals 16 residues. As DNA, the CDR3 is TGTGCCAGCAGCGGATTGGGCGGGGGGGCAACCTACGAGCAGTACTCC. As protein: CASSGLGGGATYEQYS.

About this clonotype itself: The conserved phenylalanine or tryptophan is not found at the CDR3 terminus, so this likely reflects a read error. The DNA is omitted, as the CDR3 cannot be located on it reliably, and the CDR3 follows TCRdb's listing. This chain uses TRBV7-7 with TRBJ2-5; the table assigns TRBD2, which was not confirmed against the DNA. Counting both end residues, the CDR3 totals 9 amino acids. CDR1 and CDR2 from the germline V gene are SSHAT and FNYEAQ (reference sequence). CDR3 region: CASSLLGPL.

The chain joins TRBV5-1 to TRBJ2-1; a possible D gene is TRBD1 (6 bases). The CDR3 sequence is 14 residues long. Per the germline V gene, CDR1 is SGHRS and CDR2 is YFSETQ. V lost 3 bases and J 4 bases, leaving 11 bases between the germline ends. CDR3 sequence: CASSYGQLYNEQFF. As DNA, the CDR3 is TGCGCCAGCAGCTACGGACAGTTATACAATGAGCAGTTCTTC.

This clonotype occurred many times. The genes are TRBV5-1 and TRBJ2-1, with no clear D. Germline V gene sequence: CDR1 SGHRS, CDR2 YFSETQ. The CDR3 runs 13 residues. Trimming removed 2 bases at V and 8 bases at J, with 11 bases between. The chain's CDR3 is CASSFGYDDEQFF. The CDR3 nucleotides are TGCGCCAGCAGCTTCGGATATGACGATGAGCAGTTCTTC.

In DNA, the CDR3 is TGTGCCAGCAGCTTTGACACCGGGGCGACTGAAGCTTTCTTT. This sequence encodes CASSFDTGATEAFF. The chain employs TRBV11-3 and TRBJ1-1, with D possibly being TRBD1 (5 bases). The CDR3 spans 14 residues. CDR1 is SGHNT and CDR2 is YENEEA in the germline V gene. V lost 3 bases and J 5 bases, leaving 13 bases between the germline ends.

In the case of this clonotype: A much larger clone differs from this one at a single base, so this may be a read error. The chain carries TRBV18 and TRBJ1-2; no definite D call. Germline CDR1 and CDR2: KGHSH and LQKENI. The CDR3 is 15 residues long. The chain's CDR3 is CASSPPSERSGGHTF. Here the CDR3 DNA reads TGTGCCAGCTCACCACCGTCAGAGCGTTCAGGTGGCCACACCTTC.

With regard to this clonotype: Here the CDR3 omits its conserved ending phenylalanine or tryptophan, so a read error is the likely source. The chain has TRBV7-3 and TRBJ2-7; possible D gene TRBD1, 5 bases. Trimming removed 3 bases at V and 6 bases at J, with 12 bases between. The germline gives CDR1 SGHTA, CDR2 FQGTGA. The CDR3 spans 13 residues. The CDR3 here is CASSFPPGFEQYL. DNA of the CDR3: TGTGCCAGCAGCTTTCCGCCAGGGTTCGAGCAGTACTTG.

This clonotype was picked up one time. Likely a read error: the CDR3 ends without its conserved phenylalanine or tryptophan. This rearrangement joins TRBV15 to TRBJ1-5; D is ambiguous. The V end lost 0 bases, the J end lost 7 bases, and 13 bases lay between the germline ends. Germline V gene lookup returns CDR1 LNHNV and CDR2 YYDKDF (reference sequence). CDR3 length equals 15 residues. The CDR3 is CATSRDKGGHQPQHY. The DNA for the CDR3 is TGTGCCACCAGCAGAGATAAGGGTGGCCACCAGCCCCAGCATTAT.

This chain uses TRBV5-4 with TRBJ1-3; D is unresolved. Between the trimmed V and J ends, which lost 4 bases and 3 bases, there was a span of 11 bases. Germline lookup yields CDR1 SGHNT and CDR2 YYREEE (reference sequence). This CDR3 is built from 14 residues. The CDR3 DNA follows: TGTGCCAGCAGCCCGGAGGAGTATGGAAACACCATATATTTT. Protein product: CASSPEEYGNTIYF.

The chain couples TRBV2 to TRBJ1-3; 7 nucleotides agree with TRBD2. The J call may be wrong; the DNA end is better matched by TRBJ2-2. Germline CDR1 is SNHLY and CDR2 is FYNNEI. This CDR3 region has 15 residues. CDR3 sequence reads: CASSPHGGGTKKLFF. CDR3 sequence (DNA): TGTGCCAGCAGCCCGCATGGCGGGGGAACAAAGAAGCTGTTTTTT.

This clonotype occurred many times. The V gene is TRBV5-1, the J gene TRBJ1-1, with D possibly matching TRBD1 (6 bases). Germline V gene lookup returns CDR1 SGHRS and CDR2 YFSETQ. Trimming shortened V by 0 bases and J by 5 bases, and 14 bases separated the two germline ends. CDR3 size: 15 residues. The CDR3 sequence is CASSLDRQRGTEAFF. CDR3 bases: TGCGCCAGCAGCTTGGACCGACAGAGGGGGACTGAAGCTTTCTTT.

This clonotype was recorded many times. J is TRBJ2-3 and V is TRBV6-1, with a possible D match to TRBD2 (5 bases). CDR1 is MNHNS and CDR2 is SASEGT in the germline V gene. CDR3 length equals 13 residues. The V end was cut by 6 bases, the J end by 6 bases, with 13 bases between. This chain's CDR3 is CASRGSSDDTQYF. The CDR3 DNA sequence: TGTGCCAGCAGGGGGAGTTCGGATGATACGCAGTATTTT.